The 20 T cell receptor beta chains given below trace back to one sample, sequenced in a study of blood T cell repertoires in COVID-19. The assay was immunoSEQ multiplex PCR, and TCRdb's table has in-frame clones only and misses some. The sample contains some 70,000 clones, 70% to 90% of which appear only once. The sample was peripheral blood. The receptors shown here come from a woman in her seventies with acute or convalescent COVID-19.

V and J are TRBV28 and TRBJ1-1; the match to TRBD1 covers 7 bases. This CDR3 contains 14 residues. V lost 7 bases and J lost 4; bases outside the gene matches: 9. CDR1 and CDR2 (germline): MDHEN, SYDVKM. The CDR3 spells CASTVGGGGTEAFF. The CDR3 nucleotides read TGTGCCAGCACGGTCGGAGGGGGCGGCACTGAAGCTTTCTTT.

The rearrangement uses TRBV6-5 and TRBJ2-1; D is unresolved. V shed 2 bases and J shed 4 bases, with 6 bases lying between them. The CDR3 length is 13 residues. Germline-derived CDR1 and CDR2 are MNHEY and SVGAGI. For the CDR3, the DNA is TGTGCCAGCAGTTACGGGCCTTACAATGAGCAGTTCTTC. As protein: CASSYGPYNEQFF.

J is TRBJ2-2 and V is TRBV7-9, with 8 bases aligning to TRBD1. Trimming cost V 4 bases and J 2 bases; bases outside gene matches: 9. Germline CDR1 reads SEHNR; CDR2 reads FQNEAQ (reference sequence). This CDR3 is 17 amino acids long. CDR3 sequence (DNA): TGTGCCAGCAGCTCCCGCTTGGGGACAGGAAACACCGGGGAGCTGTTTTTT. Protein: CASSSRLGTGNTGELFF.

The chain combines TRBV3-1 (or the pseudogene TRBV3-2) with TRBJ1-2, with TRBD1 identical over 9 bases. The CDR3 runs to 22 residues. The germline gives CDR1 LGHDT, CDR2 YNNKEL (reference sequence). Unmatched junction bases numbered 28, after V lost 0 bases and J lost 8 bases. Here the CDR3 reads CASSQDLGVLAEGTGPRGGYTF. The CDR3 DNA sequence: TGTGCCAGCAGCCAAGATCTGGGAGTTCTGGCGGAAGGGACAGGGCCCCGTGGAGGCTACACCTTC.

The CDR3 loop is CASSEWGGPGNTIYF. The CDR3 bases are TGTGCCAGCAGTGAATGGGGGGGGCCTGGAAACACCATATATTTT. The chain couples TRBV6-1 to TRBJ1-3; D perhaps matches TRBD1 (6 bases). Per germline, CDR1 MNHNS and CDR2 SASEGT. CDR3 length: 15 residues. V was cut by 2 bases and J by 2 bases, with 10 bases left in between.

This clone was recorded a few times. This chain joins TRBV2 and TRBJ1-1; D unclear. Germline CDR1 and CDR2: SNHLY and FYNNEI. This CDR3 has 13 amino acids. Trimming removed 6 bases at V and 0 bases at J, with 8 bases between. The CDR3 sequence: CASSAPMNTEAFF. The CDR3 DNA reads TGTGCCAGCAGCGCGCCTATGAACACTGAAGCTTTCTTT.

This clone was seen more than once but under ten times. V gene TRBV5-1 combines with J gene TRBJ2-5, with D unresolved. Germline V gene lookup returns CDR1 SGHRS and CDR2 YFSETQ. This CDR3 is 12 amino acids long. Between the trimmed V and J ends, which lost 2 bases and 0 bases, there was a span of 2 bases. The CDR3 loop reads CASSFDQETQYF. The CDR3 region has the DNA TGCGCCAGCAGCTTCGACCAAGAGACCCAGTACTTC.

The rearrangement uses TRBV19 and TRBJ1-5; D gene uncertain. V was cut by 7 bases and J by 4 bases, with 17 bases left in between. The CDR3 has 15 residues. Germline CDR1 is LNHDA and CDR2 is SQIVND (reference sequence). The CDR3 reads CASTTIWEGNQPQHF. DNA of the CDR3: TGTGCCAGTACCACCATCTGGGAGGGAAATCAGCCCCAGCATTTT.

The count of this clone is one. The chain is built from TRBV28 and TRBJ1-1; D not resolved. CDR1 is MDHEN, CDR2 SYDVKM, per germline. The CDR3 has 13 residues. The V end lost 2 bases, the J end lost 7 bases, and 11 bases lay between the germline ends. CDR3 bases: TGTGCCAGCAGTTTAGTGAAGAGTGATGAAGCTTTCTTT. Translation: CASSLVKSDEAFF.

This clone was detected only a few times. The chain combines TRBV12-3 or TRBV12-4 with TRBJ1-5; maybe TRBD1 (5 bases). V was clipped by 4 bases and J by 3 bases, with 7 bases between them. The CDR3 sequence is 13 residues long. The DNA for the CDR3 is TGTGCCAGCAGTTGGACAATCAATCAGCCCCAGCATTTT. Its protein product is CASSWTINQPQHF.

This sequence joins TRBV28 and TRBJ1-2, with D possibly matching TRBD1 (5 bases). Germline loops: CDR1 MDHEN, CDR2 SYDVKM. Trimming pared 2 bases from V and 2 bases from J, leaving 15 bases between. The CDR3 contains 16 residues. CDR3 in DNA: TGTGCCAGCAGTTTAGCTGCCGTACAGGTCAACTATGGCTACACCTTC. Encoded protein: CASSLAAVQVNYGYTF.

The chain is built from TRBV6-6 and TRBJ1-2; possible D gene TRBD1, 5 bases. The V end was cut by 2 bases, the J end by 7 bases, with 17 bases between. Germline V gene lookup returns CDR1 MNHNY and CDR2 SVGAGI (reference sequence). The CDR3 has 15 amino acids. The CDR3 nucleotides are TGTGCCAGCAGTTACATAAGGGGTGGTGGAGCTGGCTACACCTTC. Amino acid sequence: CASSYIRGGGAGYTF.

This chain links TRBV28 with TRBJ1-5; 11 bases are shared with TRBD1. The germline gives CDR1 MDHEN, CDR2 SYDVKM. Trimming removed 8 bases from V and 3 bases from J; junction bases left unmatched: 6. This CDR3 spans 15 amino acids. The CDR3 DNA sequence: TGTGCCAGCGGGGGACAGGGGGTATCCAATCAGCCCCAGCATTTT. This codes for CASGGQGVSNQPQHF. Supplemented by reference TRBV28 and TRBJ1-5, the full variable domain reads DVKVTQSSRYLVKRTGEKVFLECVQDMDHENMFWYRQDPGLGLRLIYFSYDVKMKEKGDIPEGYSVSREKKERFSLILESASTNQTSMYLCASGGQGVSNQPQHFGDGTRLSIL.

This clone was observed a single time. The chain employs TRBV20-1 and TRBJ1-5; no clear D gene. V was trimmed by 4 bases and J by 1 base, leaving 8 bases between them. This CDR3 is built from 13 residues. The V gene's germline CDR1 is DFQATT and CDR2 SNEGSKA (reference sequence). Here the CDR3 reads CSANEESNQPQHF. CDR3 coding DNA: TGCAGTGCTAATGAGGAGAGCAATCAGCCCCAGCATTTT.

This clone showed up just a few times. The CDR3 reads CASSSSGVTPRRAYNEQFF. CDR3 in DNA: TGTGCCAGCAGCTCGTCCGGGGTTACGCCGCGAAGGGCCTACAATGAGCAGTTCTTC. This sequence joins TRBV7-9 and TRBJ2-1, with D possibly TRBD2 on 5 matching bases. The CDR3 consists of 19 residues. The V and J ends lost 4 bases and 2 bases respectively, with 24 bases between them. Looked up from germline, CDR1 is SEHNR and CDR2 is FQNEAQ (reference sequence).

The genes are TRBV18 and TRBJ2-1, with 8 bases that match TRBD1. Germline CDR1 KGHSH, CDR2 LQKENI. The CDR3 contains 19 residues. V dropped 0 bases and J dropped 6; count of bases not matched to a gene: 16. This chain's CDR3 is CASSPPRDRFSPTGNEQFF. CDR3 nucleotides: TGTGCCAGCTCACCACCGAGGGACAGGTTTTCTCCTACAGGCAATGAGCAGTTCTTC.

The rearrangement joins TRBV16 to TRBJ1-3, with 9 bases aligning to TRBD1. This CDR3 comprises 16 residues. Losses at the gene ends were 4 bases for V and 4 bases for J; bases not matched to a gene: 8. In germline, CDR1 is KGHSY, CDR2 FQNENV. This CDR3 reads CASSPTPGQGGNTIYF. DNA for the CDR3: TGTGCCAGCAGCCCCACACCGGGACAGGGAGGAAACACCATATATTTT.

V and J are TRBV19 and TRBJ2-1; 9 nucleotides align to TRBD2. CDR3 size: 16 residues. Per germline, CDR1 LNHDA and CDR2 SQIVND (reference sequence). V lost 5 bases and J lost 8; bases outside the gene matches: 13. CDR3 in amino acids: CASSDPPGGGVDEQFF. CDR3 in DNA: TGTGCCAGTAGTGACCCCCCGGGCGGGGGGGTTGATGAGCAGTTCTTC.

The chain is built from TRBV27 and TRBJ2-7, with D possibly matching TRBD1 (6 bases). The V end lost 5 bases, the J end lost 3 bases, and 14 bases lay between the germline ends. CDR1 and CDR2 from the germline V gene are MNHEY and SMNVEV (reference sequence). The CDR3 covers 14 residues. The CDR3 nucleotides are TGTGCCAGCAGTCCCTTGGACAGAAACTACGAGCAGTACTTC. This codes for CASSPLDRNYEQYF.

This clone is a singleton in its sample. The chain links TRBV6-6 to TRBJ1-4; 9 positions agree with TRBD1. This CDR3 is 17 amino acids long. Germline V gene data show CDR1 as MNHNY and CDR2 as SVGAGI (reference sequence). J gave up 3 bases and V 5 bases, and 10 bases lay outside the gene matches. CDR3 coding DNA: TGTGCCAGCAGTCCGACAGGGGGGGCTGTGGCTAATGAAAAACTGTTTTTT. Translated: CASSPTGGAVANEKLFF.